The clone carrying this T cell receptor beta chain was seen a few times. What it binds is not known. The CDR3 runs 14 residues. The V segment lost 6 bases and the J segment 0 bases; nucleotides outside the gene matches: 6. CDR1 and CDR2 (germline): DFQATT, SNEGSKA (reference sequence). The data originate from a study of early T cells in non-severe SARS-CoV-2 infection. Across the study: Bulk RNA from unsorted whole blood was sequenced; chains were unpaired.

Attachment of unique molecular identifiers was made to individual cDNA molecules. TCRdb passed the 5' RACE reads through MiXCR, listing each CDR3 protein once. Among 97,000 or so distinct CDR3 sequences, around 13% were seen once, and the ten largest hold approximately 6.4%. Study-wide points: Sequences matched to VDJdb favored anti-spike CD8 responses, while private and CD4 specificities were missed.

The source material was whole blood. The chain uses TRBV20-1 and TRBJ2-3; 7 bases are shared with TRBD2. The origin of this receptor is an adult who was a healthcare worker with PCR-confirmed SARS-CoV-2 infection or an uninfected control (not recorded which). The CDR3 nucleotides are TGCAGTGCCCCCCGGACTAGAAGCACAGATACGCAGTATTTT. This encodes CSAPRTRSTDTQYF.